This T cell receptor beta chain was sequenced during a study of T cells in Graves' hyperthyroidism and ophthalmopathy. At least ten counts were recorded for this clonotype. The source material, RNA transcripts, was used to amplify TCR beta CDR3 regions. HTBI primers drove first-round RT-PCR of the TCR CDR3. MiXCR, run by TCRdb on the multiplex PCR reads, gives a single entry per CDR3 protein. This sample carries some 700,000 distinct CDR3 sequences, 15% to 20% of them seen once, and the ten largest clones take roughly 16%. The clonotype was recovered from a man in his fifties with Graves' hyperthyroidism. The sequencing sample was made of blood.

The CDR3 region is CASRVGRLNTEAFF. CDR3 coding DNA: TGTGCCAGCAGGGTGGGACGGTTGAACACTGAAGCTTTCTTT. The rearrangement joins TRBV2 to TRBJ1-1; D perhaps matches TRBD1 (5 bases). The CDR3 length is 14 residues. Trimming removed 6 bases at V and 0 bases at J, with 11 bases between. The germline V gene encodes CDR1 SNHLY and CDR2 FYNNEI.